This TCR beta chain was sequenced in a study of T cells in Graves' hyperthyroidism and ophthalmopathy. Ten or more counts support this clonotype. This CDR3 has 15 residues. Germline loops: CDR1 DFQATT, CDR2 SNEGSKA (reference sequence). Unmatched junction bases numbered 9, after V lost 0 bases and J lost 6 bases. Amplification yielded TCR beta CDR3 regions, with RNA transcripts as the source. Researchers ran a first-round RT-PCR on the TCR CDR3 using the HTBI primer set. Each CDR3 protein is one row after TCRdb ran MiXCR on the multiplex PCR reads. The sample consists of roughly 710,000 distinct CDR3 sequences, over 35% of them appearing once.

The source material was blood. The chain joins TRBV20-1 to TRBJ1-2; 8 positions match TRBD1. This clonotype was sampled from a woman between 40 and 50 years old with Graves' hyperthyroidism. For the CDR3, the DNA is TGCAGTGCTAGAGATCTCCGGACAGGGAACAATGGCTACACCTTC. Amino acids: CSARDLRTGNNGYTF.